This TCR beta chain was found in a study of blood T cell repertoires in COVID-19. The wider study: The United States, Italy and Spain supplied acute and convalescent COVID-19 samples. In each case, the material was cDNA or gDNA derived from T cells, B-cell-depleted T cells, or PBMCs.

Method: immunoSEQ multiplex PCR; TCRdb's copy keeps in-frame clones and lacks some. The sample records approximately 300,000 clones, approximately 86% being singletons. The ends were cut back, 6 bases at V and 0 bases at J, with 21 bases in the middle. The CDR3 has 18 residues. Germline V gene data show CDR1 as SGHVS and CDR2 as FNYEAQ. This clonotype originated in a woman in her 50s with active or convalescent COVID-19. The V call is TRBV7-6, the J call TRBJ2-1; D might be TRBD2 (5 bases). The sequenced sample consisted of peripheral blood. CDR3 protein: CASSLQLPTGSSYNEQFF. CDR3 DNA sequence: TGTGCCAGCAGTCTCCAGTTGCCCACGGGGAGCTCCTACAATGAGCAGTTCTTC.